The T cell receptor beta chain described here comes from a study of shared clonotypes between healthy human individuals. Germline V gene sequence: CDR1 SGHDN, CDR2 FVKESK. The CDR3 totals 16 residues. Trimming at V came to 4 bases and at J to 3 bases, leaving 4 bases not matched to a gene. Recent acute infections and vaccinations were absent in the healthy HIV-negative adult donors. Original methodology: Junction-only sequences without quality scores were provided by ImmunoSEQ, so filtering was different. The protocol was immunoSEQ multiplex PCR, while the TCRdb copy is restricted to in-frame clones and leaves out a portion. V and J calls and clone size are as listed in that table; D and trimming were resolved from the DNA. The data show some 680,000 clones, with about 80% seen just once and roughly 1.9% held by the top ten.

The sequence was collected from a woman aged 25 to 39 in good health. The sequenced material came from memory CD4+ T cells sorted from blood. The subset was: CD45RA-negative fraction. This chain links TRBV14 with TRBJ2-5; TRBD2 matches 14 bases. The CDR3 DNA reads TGTGCCAGCAGCCTGGGACTAGCGGGAGTTAAAGAGACCCAGTACTTC. Its translation is CASSLGLAGVKETQYF.